Listed below are T cell receptor beta chains from one sample, sequenced in a study of identical twins' blood T cells. TCRdb reprocessed the 5' RACE reads via MiXCR and lists one record per CDR3 protein. The sample consists of 300,000 to 450,000 distinct CDR3 sequences, under 30% of them appearing once. The sequencing input was PBMCs. These receptors came from a woman aged 18-49 years in good health. Each CDR3 is given with its conserved first and last residue. Fields, in order: CDR3 length, clone size, D gene, V gene, J gene, CDR3 protein, CDR3 DNA. The D gene is left open where the match is weak. The size field is filled for only some rows; it gives once, few, many or a size class.

len: 14; abundance: many; d_gene: -; v_gene: TRBV29-1; j_gene: TRBJ2-3; CDR3aa: CSAMVRHSTDTQYF; CDR3nt: TGCAGCGCGATGGTTCGCCACTCCACAGATACGCAGTATTTT
len: 17; abundance: -; d_gene: -; v_gene: TRBV25-1; j_gene: TRBJ2-2; CDR3aa: CASSELSGTFPGRELFF; CDR3nt: TGTGCCAGCAGTGAATTAAGTGGGACTTTTCCGGGTAGGGAGCTGTTTTTT
len: 14; abundance: -; d_gene: TRBD2; v_gene: TRBV20-1; j_gene: TRBJ2-2; CDR3aa: CSASRGSRTGELFF; CDR3nt: TGCAGTGCTAGTCGCGGGAGCCGAACCGGGGAGCTGTTTTTT
len: 15; abundance: once; d_gene: -; v_gene: TRBV9; j_gene: TRBJ1-2; CDR3aa: CASSVPPTGAGGYTF; CDR3nt: TGTGCCAGCAGCGTACCTCCCACGGGGGCAGGTGGCTACACCTTC
len: 15; abundance: many; d_gene: -; v_gene: TRBV5-1; j_gene: TRBJ2-1; CDR3aa: CASSLGGFLENEQFF; CDR3nt: TGCGCCAGCAGCTTGGGAGGATTTTTAGAAAATGAGCAGTTCTTC
len: 14; abundance: few; d_gene: -; v_gene: TRBV20-1; j_gene: TRBJ2-3; CDR3aa: CSARGTSGVNTQYF; CDR3nt: TGCAGTGCCCGCGGGACCTCCGGGGTAAATACGCAGTATTTT
len: 13; abundance: few; d_gene: -; v_gene: TRBV18; j_gene: TRBJ2-3; CDR3aa: CASSPSITDTQYF; CDR3nt: TGTGCCAGCTCACCATCTATCACAGATACGCAGTATTTT
len: 12; abundance: -; d_gene: -; v_gene: TRBV12-3/TRBV12-4; j_gene: TRBJ1-1; CDR3aa: CASSFAGSYPFF; CDR3nt: TGTGCCAGCAGTTTCGCAGGGTCCTATCCTTTCTTT
len: 12; abundance: few; d_gene: -; v_gene: TRBV9; j_gene: TRBJ1-2; CDR3aa: CASNIKKGGYTF; CDR3nt: TGTGCCAGCAACATTAAAAAGGGTGGCTACACCTTC
len: 14; abundance: -; d_gene: TRBD1; v_gene: TRBV19; j_gene: TRBJ1-4; CDR3aa: CASSKDREYEKLFF; CDR3nt: TGTGCCAGTAGTAAGGACAGGGAATATGAAAAACTGTTTTTT
len: 14; abundance: -; d_gene: -; v_gene: TRBV20-1; j_gene: TRBJ2-7; CDR3aa: CSARPNPGLDEQYF; CDR3nt: TGCAGTGCTAGACCCAATCCAGGGCTCGACGAGCAGTACTTC
len: 16; abundance: few; d_gene: -; v_gene: TRBV5-6; j_gene: TRBJ2-1; CDR3aa: CASSLDGGFTYNEQFF; CDR3nt: TGTGCCAGCAGCTTGGACGGGGGCTTCACCTACAATGAGCAGTTCTTC
len: 11; abundance: many; d_gene: -; v_gene: TRBV20-1; j_gene: TRBJ2-7; CDR3aa: CSAGDFYEQYF; CDR3nt: TGCAGTGCTGGGGACTTCTACGAGCAGTACTTC
len: 13; abundance: -; d_gene: -; v_gene: TRBV5-1; j_gene: TRBJ1-1; CDR3aa: CASSRGTRDEAFF; CDR3nt: TGCGCCAGCAGCCGCGGGACACGGGATGAAGCTTTCTTT
len: 15; abundance: -; d_gene: -; v_gene: TRBV7-9; j_gene: TRBJ2-3; CDR3aa: CASSFTAGSTDTQYF; CDR3nt: TGTGCCAGCAGCTTCACCGCCGGGAGTACAGATACGCAGTATTTT
len: 15; abundance: few; d_gene: -; v_gene: TRBV6-5; j_gene: TRBJ1-2; CDR3aa: CASSYSMGRNYGYTF; CDR3nt: TGTGCCAGCAGTTATTCCATGGGGAGAAACTATGGCTACACCTTC
len: 16; abundance: -; d_gene: -; v_gene: TRBV5-7; j_gene: TRBJ2-3; CDR3aa: CASSFCPMGSRDTQYF; CDR3nt: TGTGCCAGCAGCTTTTGCCCGATGGGTTCAAGAGATACGCAGTATTTT
len: 15; abundance: -; d_gene: -; v_gene: TRBV3-1; j_gene: TRBJ2-1; CDR3aa: CASTPDPSSYNEQFF; CDR3nt: TGTGCCAGCACTCCCGACCCAAGCTCCTACAATGAGCAGTTCTTC
len: 15; abundance: many; d_gene: TRBD2; v_gene: TRBV5-1; j_gene: TRBJ2-1; CDR3aa: CASSLTSGAYNEQFF; CDR3nt: TGCGCCAGCAGCTTGACTAGCGGCGCCTACAATGAGCAGTTCTTC
len: 13; abundance: -; d_gene: TRBD2; v_gene: TRBV9; j_gene: TRBJ2-5; CDR3aa: CASSTSGRETQYF; CDR3nt: TGTGCCAGCAGCACTAGCGGGAGAGAGACCCAGTACTTC
len: 13; abundance: -; d_gene: TRBD1; v_gene: TRBV5-1; j_gene: TRBJ1-1; CDR3aa: CASRGQGSPEAFF; CDR3nt: TGCGCCAGCAGAGGACAGGGAAGCCCTGAAGCTTTCTTT
len: 13; abundance: -; d_gene: -; v_gene: TRBV29-1; j_gene: TRBJ1-1; CDR3aa: CSVRRQKDTEAFF; CDR3nt: TGCAGCGTTCGGCGACAGAAGGACACTGAAGCTTTCTTT
len: 12; abundance: -; d_gene: -; v_gene: TRBV5-6; j_gene: TRBJ2-5; CDR3aa: CASSRVESTQYF; CDR3nt: TGTGCCAGCAGCAGGGTGGAGTCTACCCAGTACTTC
len: 11; abundance: once; d_gene: -; v_gene: TRBV29-1; j_gene: TRBJ1-2; CDR3aa: CSVEWVYGYTF; CDR3nt: TGCAGCGTTGAATGGGTCTATGGCTACACCTTC
len: 13; abundance: few; d_gene: -; v_gene: TRBV4-3; j_gene: TRBJ1-1; CDR3aa: CASSQARNTEAFF; CDR3nt: TGCGCCAGCAGCCAAGCCAGGAACACTGAAGCTTTCTTT
len: 14; abundance: -; d_gene: TRBD1; v_gene: TRBV20-1; j_gene: TRBJ2-7; CDR3aa: CSASAQGASYEQYF; CDR3nt: TGCAGTGCTAGTGCACAGGGGGCCTCCTACGAGCAGTACTTC